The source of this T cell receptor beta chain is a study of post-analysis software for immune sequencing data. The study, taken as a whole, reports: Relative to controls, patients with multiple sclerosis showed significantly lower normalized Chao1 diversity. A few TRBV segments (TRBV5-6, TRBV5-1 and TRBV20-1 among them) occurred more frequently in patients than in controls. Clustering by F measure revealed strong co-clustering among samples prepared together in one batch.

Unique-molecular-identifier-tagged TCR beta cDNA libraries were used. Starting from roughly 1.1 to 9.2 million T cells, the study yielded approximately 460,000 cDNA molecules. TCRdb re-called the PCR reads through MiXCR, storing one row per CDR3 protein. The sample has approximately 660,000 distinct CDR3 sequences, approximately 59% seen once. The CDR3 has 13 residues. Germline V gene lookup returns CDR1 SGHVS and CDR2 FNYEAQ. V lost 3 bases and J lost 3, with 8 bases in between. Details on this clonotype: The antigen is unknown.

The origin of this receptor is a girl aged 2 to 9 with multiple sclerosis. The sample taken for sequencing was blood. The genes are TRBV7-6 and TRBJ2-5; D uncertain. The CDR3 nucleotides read TGTGCCAGCAGCTTCGTCGGAAAAGAGACCCAGTACTTC. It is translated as CASSFVGKETQYF.